This T cell receptor (beta chain) was identified in a study of shared clonotypes between healthy human individuals. General observations from the study: Compared with memory subsets, naive subsets generally had larger estimated richness.

As for this clone: Its antigen is unidentified.

This CDR3 region has 12 residues. The V end was cut by 0 bases, the J end by 7 bases, with 7 bases between. Germline V gene lookup returns CDR1 SGHRS and CDR2 YFSETQ. Sorted-subset replicate PCRs used 200 ng of genomic DNA. This amount corresponded to some 32,000 T cell genomes. The protocol was immunoSEQ multiplex PCR, while the TCRdb copy is restricted to in-frame clones and leaves out a portion. Of fewer than 350,000 clones in the sample, around nine tenths are singletons; the top ten hold 15% to 20%. Donors comprised only Caucasian adults living in Nashville, Tennessee. Sequenced material: memory CD8+ T cells sorted from blood. Subset of the sample: CD45RO+ cells pooled with CCR7-negative TemRA cells. This TCR was sampled from a young man in good health. The J gene is TRBJ1-2, the V gene TRBV5-1, with a weak D call TRBD1 (5 bases). The CDR3 sequence: CASSLGDFGYTF. The CDR3 DNA reads TGCGCCAGCAGCTTGGGGGACTTTGGCTACACCTTC.